This TCR beta chain was obtained from a study of shared clonotypes between healthy human individuals. The length of the CDR3 is 16 residues. Germline V gene data show CDR1 as MDHEN and CDR2 as SYDVKM. The V and J ends lost 5 bases and 1 base respectively, with 18 bases between them. Naive CD8 cells lacked CD45RO, underwent positive selection for CCR7 and left out terminally differentiated effector memory CD45RA+ cells. At a deep level, the assay was run. Profiling relied on immunoSEQ multiplex PCR, and the TCRdb table lists in-frame clones only, not all of them. This sample has more than 2 million clones, with approximately 92% found just once.

The chain employs TRBV28 and TRBJ2-7, with TRBD1 as a possible D gene (6 bases). This TCR was sampled from a man younger than 35 in good health. Some clones in this sample may be carry-over from other donors' samples. Sequencing input: naive CD8+ T cells from PBMCs. CDR3: CASSGRVGARSYEQYF. CDR3 coding DNA: TGTGCCAGCAGTGGACGGGTGGGGGCAAGATCCTACGAGCAGTACTTC.